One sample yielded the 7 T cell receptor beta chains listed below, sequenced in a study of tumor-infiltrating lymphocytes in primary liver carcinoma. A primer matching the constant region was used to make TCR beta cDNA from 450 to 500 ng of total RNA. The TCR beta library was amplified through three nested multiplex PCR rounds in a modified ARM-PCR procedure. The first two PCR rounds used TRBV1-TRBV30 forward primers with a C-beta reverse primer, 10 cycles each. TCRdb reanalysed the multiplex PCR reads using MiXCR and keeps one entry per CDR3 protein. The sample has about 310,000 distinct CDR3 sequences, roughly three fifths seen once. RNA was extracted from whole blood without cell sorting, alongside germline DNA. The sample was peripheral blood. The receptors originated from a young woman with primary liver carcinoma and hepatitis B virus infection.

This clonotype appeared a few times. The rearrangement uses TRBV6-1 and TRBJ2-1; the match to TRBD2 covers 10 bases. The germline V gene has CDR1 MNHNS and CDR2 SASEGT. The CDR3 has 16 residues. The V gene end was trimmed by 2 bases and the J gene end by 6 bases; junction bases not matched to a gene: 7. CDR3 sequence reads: CASSEQLAGRGNEQFF. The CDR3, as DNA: TGTGCCAGCAGTGAACAACTAGCGGGAAGGGGCAATGAGCAGTTCTTC.

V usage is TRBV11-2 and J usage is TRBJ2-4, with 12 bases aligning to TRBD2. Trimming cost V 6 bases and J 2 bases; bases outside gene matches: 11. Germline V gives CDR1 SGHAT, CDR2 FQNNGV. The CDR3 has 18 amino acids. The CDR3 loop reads CASRRRTSGELTKNIQYF. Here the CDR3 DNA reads TGTGCCAGCAGACGAAGGACTAGCGGGGAACTAACCAAAAACATTCAGTACTTC.

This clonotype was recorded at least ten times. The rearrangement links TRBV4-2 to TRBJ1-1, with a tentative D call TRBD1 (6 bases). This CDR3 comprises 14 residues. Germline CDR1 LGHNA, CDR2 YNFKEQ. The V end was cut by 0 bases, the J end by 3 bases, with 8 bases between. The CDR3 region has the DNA TGTGCCAGCAGCCAAGATAAGGGGGACACTGAAGCTTTCTTT. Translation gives CASSQDKGDTEAFF.

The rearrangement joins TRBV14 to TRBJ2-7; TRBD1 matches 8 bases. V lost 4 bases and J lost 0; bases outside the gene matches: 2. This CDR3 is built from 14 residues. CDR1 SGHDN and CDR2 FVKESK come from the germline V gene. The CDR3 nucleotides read TGTGCCAGCAGCCGACAGGGGAACTCCTACGAGCAGTACTTC. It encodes CASSRQGNSYEQYF.

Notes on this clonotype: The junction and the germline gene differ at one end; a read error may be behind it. The CDR3 DNA reads as TGCAGAGTTGAAGGGGAGGCTCCCACTGATACGCAGTATTTT. Residues: CRVEGEAPTDTQYF. The chain is built from TRBV29-1 and TRBJ2-3; tentatively, D is TRBD2 (6 bases). CDR1 is SQVTM and CDR2 is ANQGSEA in the germline V gene. The CDR3 runs to 14 residues.

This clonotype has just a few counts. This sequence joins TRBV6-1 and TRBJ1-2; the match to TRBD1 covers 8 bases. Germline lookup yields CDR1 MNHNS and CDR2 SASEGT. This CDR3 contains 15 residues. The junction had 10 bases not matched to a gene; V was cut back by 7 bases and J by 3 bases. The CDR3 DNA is TGTGCCAGCACTTCAATCGGACAGGGCCACTATGGCTACACCTTC. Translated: CASTSIGQGHYGYTF.

The CDR3 here is CASSSNQGGGIPGANVLTF. Here the CDR3 DNA reads TGTGCCAGCAGCTCAAATCAAGGGGGCGGGATACCTGGGGCCAACGTCCTGACTTTC. The chain joins TRBV5-5 to TRBJ2-6; D perhaps matches TRBD1 (7 bases). Trimming removed 3 bases at V and 2 bases at J, with 21 bases between. This CDR3 has 19 amino acids. Germline V gene sequence: CDR1 SGHKS, CDR2 YYEKEE (reference sequence). Based on the CDR3 plus reference TRBV5-5 and TRBJ2-6, the full variable domain is DAGVTQSPTHLIKTRGQQVTLRCSPISGHKSVSWYQQVLGQGPQFIFQYYEKEERGRGNFPDRFSARQFPNYSSELNVNALLLGDSALYLCASSSNQGGGIPGANVLTFGAGSRLTVL.